These 29 T cell receptor beta chains came from one sample sequenced in a study of beta chain features in type 1 diabetes. Reverse transcribing all isolated RNA meant expressed TCRB transcripts were sequenced. Clones were read by immunoSEQ multiplex PCR, and TCRdb kept only the in-frame ones, dropping some. The data contain under 200,000 clones, roughly 8% of them singletons. The sequenced material came from central memory CD4+ T cells from blood. The receptors shown here come from a young man in good health.

This clone was seen more than once but under ten times. The genes are TRBV27 and TRBJ1-2; 9 nucleotides match TRBD1. From germline, CDR1 is MNHEY and CDR2 SMNVEV (reference sequence). The CDR3 is 14 amino acids. V was clipped by 7 bases and J by 6 bases; unmatched bases: 9. CDR3 in DNA: TGTGCCAGCACGCGGGGACAGGGATATGATGGCTACACCTTC. Its translation: CASTRGQGYDGYTF.

There are a few counts of this clone. The chain carries TRBV28 and TRBJ1-1; 8 nucleotides match TRBD1. Per germline, CDR1 MDHEN and CDR2 SYDVKM. The CDR3 has 15 amino acids. V was pared by 4 bases and J by 4 bases, with 8 bases of the junction left unmatched. CDR3 bases: TGTGCCAGCAGTTCGAAGACAGGGGCGGGCACTGAAGCTTTCTTT. It translates to CASSSKTGAGTEAFF. Full variable domain (missing parts from reference TRBV28 and TRBJ1-1): DVKVTQSSRYLVKRTGEKVFLECVQDMDHENMFWYRQDPGLGLRLIYFSYDVKMKEKGDIPEGYSVSREKKERFSLILESASTNQTSMYLCASSSKTGAGTEAFFGQGTRLTVV.

The rearrangement uses TRBV7-2 and TRBJ1-1, with a tentative D call TRBD1 (5 bases). Germline V gives CDR1 SGHTA, CDR2 FQGNSA. Trimming cost V 0 bases and J 6 bases, with 20 bases left between them. The CDR3 covers 17 residues. The CDR3 DNA reads as TGTGCCAGCAGCTTAGCGCAACGACGGGGGAAGGGCGCTGAAGCTTTCTTT. Its protein product is CASSLAQRRGKGAEAFF. The entire variable domain, with the rest obtained from reference TRBV7-2 and TRBJ1-1, is as follows: GAGVSQSPSNKVTEKGKDVELRCDPISGHTALYWYRQSLGQGLEFLIYFQGNSAPDKSGLPSDRFSAERTGGSVSTLTIQRTQQEDSAVYLCASSLAQRRGKGAEAFFGQGTRLTVV.

The rearrangement links TRBV19 to TRBJ1-5, with D possibly TRBD1 on 6 matching bases. This CDR3 has 15 amino acids. Trimming took 4 bases from V and 4 from J, leaving 14 bases between them. Germline values: CDR1 LNHDA, CDR2 SQIVND (reference sequence). The CDR3 nucleotides read TGTGCCAGTAGTAAAGGGACACATTCGAATCAGCCCCAGCATTTT. Translated, it gives CASSKGTHSNQPQHF.

This clone appeared a few times. This chain uses TRBV5-4 with TRBJ2-5; D gene uncertain. CDR1 SGHNT and CDR2 YYREEE come from the germline V gene (reference sequence). Trimming left V 4 bases short and J 1 base short, with 11 bases between. The CDR3 spans 14 residues. In DNA form, the CDR3 reads TGTGCCAGCAGCCCCGCAGGAATCCAAGAGACCCAGTACTTC. This gives the protein CASSPAGIQETQYF.

This clone was seen a handful of times. DNA for the CDR3: TGCGCCAGCAGCCTTGGCGCGGGAGGGTCGGGAAATGAGCAGTTCTTC. It specifies CASSLGAGGSGNEQFF. The V call is TRBV5-1, the J call TRBJ2-1, with 9 bases identical to TRBD2. The germline V gene has CDR1 SGHRS and CDR2 YFSETQ. The CDR3 loop spans 16 amino acids. The junction had 12 bases not matched to a gene; V was cut back by 4 bases and J by 7 bases. The entire variable domain, with the rest obtained from reference TRBV5-1 and TRBJ2-1, is as follows: KAGVTQTPRYLIKTRGQQVTLSCSPISGHRSVSWYQQTPGQGLQFLFEYFSETQRNKGNFPGRFSGRQFSNSRSEMNVSTLELGDSALYLCASSLGAGGSGNEQFFGPGTRLTVL.

The chain combines TRBV5-1 with TRBJ2-7; no clear D. Germline assignment: CDR1 SGHRS and CDR2 YFSETQ. This CDR3 spans 14 amino acids. Deletions cut 0 bases from V and 6 bases from J, with 13 bases between. The CDR3 reads CASSLGLSSGEQYF. The CDR3 DNA sequence: TGCGCCAGCAGCTTGGGCCTTTCCTCGGGCGAGCAGTACTTC.

V usage is TRBV19 and J usage is TRBJ2-1; 7 positions match TRBD2. CDR1 LNHDA and CDR2 SQIVND come from the germline V gene (reference sequence). CDR3 size: 14 residues. Losses at the gene ends were 5 bases for V and 4 bases for J; bases not matched to a gene: 5. The CDR3 nucleotides read TGTGCCAGTAGTTCTAGCGGCTTATACAATGAGCAGTTCTTC. Encoded protein: CASSSSGLYNEQFF.

The chain is built from TRBV2 and TRBJ1-5, with 7 bases lining up with TRBD1. Germline lookup yields CDR1 SNHLY and CDR2 FYNNEI. This CDR3 is 17 amino acids long. Trimming cost V 3 bases and J 7 bases; bases outside gene matches: 15. The CDR3 region is CASSDLAPDRVEQPQHF. DNA for the CDR3: TGTGCCAGCAGTGATCTTGCTCCCGACAGGGTAGAACAGCCCCAGCATTTT.

As DNA, the CDR3 is TGTGCCAGCCGTTATCACACTGAAGCTTTCTTT. It encodes CASRYHTEAFF. V usage is TRBV2 and J usage is TRBJ1-1; D remains unclear. CDR1 and CDR2 from the germline V gene are SNHLY and FYNNEI. V lost 8 bases, J lost 3 bases, and 7 bases lay in between. The length of the CDR3 is 11 residues.

Turning to this clone: Other DNA variants within this sample encode the same CDR3. The chain recombines TRBV7-9 with TRBJ1-5; 9 bases are a match to TRBD1. V gave up 5 bases and J gave up 7 bases; unmatched junction bases: 3. Germline CDR1 reads SEHNR; CDR2 reads FQNEAQ (reference sequence). CDR3 size: 13 residues. The CDR3 DNA reads TGTGCCAGCAGCGGACAGGGGAGGCAGCCCCAGCATTTT. The encoded protein is CASSGQGRQPQHF.

This chain links TRBV18 with TRBJ1-6; 8 nucleotides agree with TRBD1. This CDR3 has 15 amino acids. The J segment lost 5 bases and the V segment lost 6 bases, leaving 6 bases of the junction unmatched. Germline-derived CDR1 and CDR2 are KGHSH and LQKENI. CDR3 sequence (DNA): TGTGCCAGCTCTGGAGGACAGGGCGATAATTCACCCCTCCACTTT. This sequence encodes CASSGGQGDNSPLHF. Full variable domain (outside the CDR3, taken from reference TRBV18 and TRBJ1-6): NAGVMQNPRHLVRRRGQEARLRCSPMKGHSHVYWYRQLPEEGLKFMVYLQKENIIDESGMPKERFSAEFPKEGPSILRIQQVVRGDSAAYFCASSGGQGDNSPLHFGNGTRLTVT.

This clone was detected only a few times. The rearrangement links TRBV5-1 to TRBJ1-6; the D gene is possibly TRBD1 (5 bases). The V gene's germline CDR1 is SGHRS and CDR2 YFSETQ. Trimming took 0 bases from V and 10 from J, leaving 14 bases between them. The CDR3 length is 15 residues. The CDR3 is CASSLDAGMRSPLHF. CDR3 bases: TGCGCCAGCAGCTTGGATGCAGGGATGAGATCACCCCTCCACTTT.

In this sample, this clone turned up a few times. The J gene is TRBJ2-5, the V gene TRBV7-2; TRBD2 matches at 8 bases. After removal of 5 bases from V and 1 base from J, the junction contained 6 bases not matched to a gene. There are 15 residues in the CDR3. CDR1 is SGHTA and CDR2 is FQGNSA in the germline V gene. The CDR3 coding sequence is TGTGCCAGCAGCCCTCAGCGGGGGCTCCAAGAGACCCAGTACTTC. It is translated as CASSPQRGLQETQYF. The complete variable domain, with remaining parts taken from reference TRBV7-2 and TRBJ2-5, reads GAGVSQSPSNKVTEKGKDVELRCDPISGHTALYWYRQSLGQGLEFLIYFQGNSAPDKSGLPSDRFSAERTGGSVSTLTIQRTQQEDSAVYLCASSPQRGLQETQYFGPGTRLLVL.

This clone has more than one count but fewer than ten. CDR3 loop: CASSSNRGETQYF. For the CDR3, the DNA is TGTGCCAGTAGTTCGAACAGGGGGGAGACCCAGTACTTC. V and J are TRBV19 and TRBJ2-5; TRBD1 matches at 8 bases. The V and J ends lost 5 bases and 5 bases, in that order; junction bases with no gene match: 4. The CDR3 is 13 residues long. CDR1 is LNHDA and CDR2 is SQIVND in the germline V gene (reference sequence).

This chain connects TRBV6-6 to TRBJ2-7; a weak D match, TRBD2 (5 bases). The CDR3 loop spans 15 amino acids. CDR1 is MNHNY, CDR2 SVGAGI, per germline (reference sequence). V lost 2 bases and J lost 2, with 13 bases in between. CDR3 in amino acids: CASSYRSGATYEQYF. CDR3 nucleotides: TGTGCCAGCAGTTACAGAAGCGGAGCGACCTACGAGCAGTACTTC.

This clone was recorded many times. The chain is built from TRBV18 and TRBJ1-1; a weak D match, TRBD1 (5 bases). The germline CDR1 and CDR2 sequences are KGHSH and LQKENI. The CDR3 runs 16 residues. V gave up 3 bases and J gave up 1 base, with 15 bases separating them. Here the CDR3 reads CASSPAGPSGNTEAFF. For the CDR3, the DNA is TGTGCCAGCTCACCCGCGGGGCCCAGTGGGAACACTGAAGCTTTCTTT.

Only a few counts were recorded for this clone. The V call is TRBV27, the J call TRBJ1-5; 10 bases fit TRBD1. The CDR3 contains 14 residues. With V trimmed by 4 bases and J by 6 bases, 3 bases remained unmatched. The germline gives CDR1 MNHEY, CDR2 SMNVEV (reference sequence). CDR3 amino acids: CASSYRQGAQPQHF. The CDR3 DNA reads TGTGCCAGCAGTTATAGACAGGGGGCTCAGCCCCAGCATTTT.

The V call is TRBV7-8, the J call TRBJ2-5, with D hard to call. Germline V gene sequence: CDR1 SGHVS, CDR2 FQNEAQ. There are 15 residues in the CDR3. Trimming left V 3 bases short and J 2 bases short, with 13 bases between. The DNA of the CDR3 is TGTGCCAGCAGCTTCGAAATTGGAGTACAAGAGACCCAGTACTTC. This codes for CASSFEIGVQETQYF.

A word on this clone: The sample has other DNA sequences that encode this CDR3 too. The chain combines TRBV2 with TRBJ2-3; D gene unclear. CDR3 length: 11 amino acids. Trimming removed 3 bases at V and 5 bases at J, with 3 bases between. Germline assignment: CDR1 SNHLY and CDR2 FYNNEI. The CDR3 is CASSERDTQYF. CDR3 DNA: TGTGCCAGCAGTGAGCGAGATACGCAGTATTTT. Drawing the rest from reference TRBV2 and TRBJ2-3, the complete variable domain is EPEVTQTPSHQVTQMGQEVILRCVPISNHLYFYWYRQILGQKVEFLVSFYNNEISEKSEIFDDQFSVERPDGSNFTLKIRSTKLEDSAMYFCASSERDTQYFGPGTRLTVL.

This clone was recorded a few times. This chain joins TRBV4-3 and TRBJ2-1, with TRBD1 matching 9 bases. Germline loops: CDR1 LGHNA, CDR2 YSLEER. Trimming removed 2 bases from V and 6 bases from J; junction bases left unmatched: 5. CDR3 length equals 15 residues. Here the CDR3 reads CASSQRTGELNEQFF. Written as DNA, the CDR3 is TGCGCCAGCAGCCAAAGGACAGGGGAACTCAATGAGCAGTTCTTC.

Many counts were recorded for this clone. This rearrangement joins TRBV29-1 to TRBJ1-3; D is unclear. V was pared by 2 bases and J by 2 bases, with 7 bases between. The length of the CDR3 is 13 residues. The germline V gene encodes CDR1 SQVTM and CDR2 ANQGSEA. DNA of the CDR3: TGCAGCGTTGAAACCGGGGCTGGAAACACCATATATTTT. Amino acid sequence: CSVETGAGNTIYF. The whole variable domain, remainder taken from reference TRBV29-1 and TRBJ1-3, is SAVISQKPSRDICQRGTSLTIQCQVDSQVTMMFWYRQQPGQSLTLIATANQGSEATYESGFVIDKFPISRPNLTFSTLTVSNMSPEDSSIYLCSVETGAGNTIYFGEGSWLTVV.

This clone was detected a few times. The genes are TRBV27 and TRBJ2-2; unclear D gene. Between the trimmed V and J ends, which lost 1 base and 5 bases, there was a span of 11 bases. This CDR3 contains 15 residues. The germline V gene has CDR1 MNHEY and CDR2 SMNVEV (reference sequence). CDR3 bases: TGTGCCAGCAGTTTATATCCCCCGCGGACCGGGGAGCTGTTTTTT. It translates to CASSLYPPRTGELFF.

This clone appeared a few times. The genes are TRBV4-2 and TRBJ2-5; TRBD2 matches at 11 bases. The germline V gene has CDR1 LGHNA and CDR2 YNFKEQ. The CDR3 is made up of 15 amino acids. V gave up 2 bases and J gave up 5 bases; unmatched junction bases: 4. In DNA, the CDR3 is TGTGCCAGCAGCCAATGGACTAGCGGGTTCGAGACCCAGTACTTC. Translated: CASSQWTSGFETQYF.

The chain couples TRBV4-3 to TRBJ2-7; 11 bases line up with TRBD2. Germline CDR1 and CDR2: LGHNA and YSLEER. V trimming: 1 base; J trimming: 2 bases; junction bases outside the gene matches: 4. The CDR3 runs 16 residues. The CDR3 sequence is CASSQGLAGRAYEQYF. Written as DNA, the CDR3 is TGCGCCAGCAGCCAAGGACTAGCGGGGCGAGCCTACGAGCAGTACTTC.

This clone turned up a few times. The chain uses TRBV28 and TRBJ2-7; 9 bases fit TRBD1. The CDR3 sequence is 16 residues long. V was pared by 7 bases and J by 5 bases, with 15 bases of the junction left unmatched. The germline V gene encodes CDR1 MDHEN and CDR2 SYDVKM. The CDR3 region has the DNA TGTGCCAGCACCCCACCACGAGACAGGGGGGTACACGAGCAGTACTTC. This sequence encodes CASTPPRDRGVHEQYF.

The rearrangement uses TRBV4-2 and TRBJ1-6; 7 nucleotides agree with TRBD1. The germline V gene has CDR1 LGHNA and CDR2 YNFKEQ. Losses at the gene ends were 3 bases for V and 14 bases for J; bases not matched to a gene: 7. This CDR3 is built from 13 residues. CDR3 sequence reads: CASSQGKGAALHF. The CDR3, as DNA: TGTGCCAGCAGCCAGGGGAAGGGGGCGGCCCTCCACTTT.

This clone has more than one count but fewer than ten. The rearrangement uses TRBV18 and TRBJ2-1; tentative D call: TRBD1 (5 bases). The CDR3 covers 14 residues. Between the trimmed V and J ends, which lost 2 bases and 6 bases, there was a span of 11 bases. Per the germline V gene, CDR1 is KGHSH and CDR2 is LQKENI. CDR3 sequence: CASSPSDRANEQFF. DNA of the CDR3: TGTGCCAGCTCACCATCCGACAGAGCCAATGAGCAGTTCTTC.

There are many counts of this clone. J is TRBJ1-1 and V is TRBV29-1; D is unclear. The V end lost 3 bases, the J end lost 1 base, and 9 bases lay between the germline ends. This CDR3 contains 13 residues. CDR1 and CDR2 from the germline V gene are SQVTM and ANQGSEA. CDR3 nucleotide sequence: TGCAGCGTTGAGACTGGAGGGAACACTGAAGCTTTCTTT. Encoded protein: CSVETGGNTEAFF.